Below, 29 T cell receptor beta chains from the same sample are listed, as sequenced in a study of T cell responses to AZD1222 COVID-19 vaccine. Repertoires were generated with immunoSEQ multiplex PCR, while TCRdb's copy carries only in-frame clones and drops some. The table includes about 35,000 clones, around 86% detected once. Sequenced material: peripheral blood, taken 28 days after the second AZD1222 dose. These receptors all come from an adult who received the AZD1222 COVID-19 vaccine.

The chain joins TRBV5-1 to TRBJ2-7; D possibly corresponds to TRBD1 (6 bases). V lost 3 bases, J lost 4 bases, and 11 bases lay in between. The CDR3 consists of 13 residues. Germline CDR1 SGHRS, CDR2 YFSETQ. CDR3 loop: CASSSGTPYEQYF. The CDR3 coding sequence is TGCGCCAGCAGCTCCGGGACACCTTACGAGCAGTACTTC.

The rearrangement joins TRBV6-5 to TRBJ2-5; possibly TRBD1 or TRBD2 for D (6 bases each). V lost 2 bases and J lost 1, with 11 bases in between. Germline lookup yields CDR1 MNHEY and CDR2 SVGAGI. CDR3 length: 15 amino acids. The DNA of the CDR3 is TGTGCCAGCAGTTACCCCGGAGGGGGCCAAGAGACCCAGTACTTC. This sequence encodes CASSYPGGGQETQYF.

This clone is labeled as medium-sized (0.01 to 0.1%). CDR3 residues: CASSLAGNTEAFF. In DNA, the CDR3 is TGTGCCAGCAGCTTAGCCGGGAACACTGAAGCTTTCTTT. The chain combines TRBV7-9 with TRBJ1-1; D ambiguous. Per the germline V gene, CDR1 is SEHNR and CDR2 is FQNEAQ (reference sequence). This CDR3 has 13 residues. V was trimmed by 0 bases and J by 1 base, leaving 3 bases between them. Filled out from reference TRBV7-9 and TRBJ1-1, the complete variable domain reads DTGVSQNPRHKITKRGQNVTFRCDPISEHNRLYWYRQTLGQGPEFLTYFQNEAQLEKSRLLSDRFSAERPKGSFSTLEIQRTEQGDSAMYLCASSLAGNTEAFFGQGTRLTVV.

In its sample, this clone was seen a few times. The chain joins TRBV5-1 to TRBJ2-7, with D perhaps matching TRBD1 or TRBD2 (5 bases each). The ends were cut back, 1 base at V and 1 base at J, with 12 bases in the middle. Germline assignment: CDR1 SGHRS and CDR2 YFSETQ. The CDR3 totals 15 residues. CDR3 protein: CASSLSVGASYEQYF. CDR3 DNA: TGCGCCAGCAGCTTGAGTGTCGGGGCATCCTACGAGCAGTACTTC.

This CDR3 is CATSRDLGTSANEQFF. The CDR3 coding sequence is TGTGCCACCAGCAGAGATTTAGGGACATCGGCCAATGAGCAGTTCTTC. The chain is built from TRBV15 and TRBJ2-1; perhaps TRBD1 as D (6 bases). Trimming removed 0 bases from V and 6 bases from J, with 15 bases in between. This CDR3 spans 16 amino acids. Germline V gene lookup returns CDR1 LNHNV and CDR2 YYDKDF (reference sequence).

V and J are TRBV28 and TRBJ2-1; weak D call: TRBD1 (5 bases). The CDR3 is 14 amino acids. Germline values: CDR1 MDHEN, CDR2 SYDVKM. V was shortened by 3 bases and J by 8 bases, with 14 bases between the two germline ends. The CDR3 protein is CASSLVRAADEQFF. CDR3 DNA: TGTGCCAGCAGTTTGGTCAGGGCCGCGGATGAGCAGTTCTTC. Together with reference TRBV28 and TRBJ2-1, the CDR3 gives the full variable domain: DVKVTQSSRYLVKRTGEKVFLECVQDMDHENMFWYRQDPGLGLRLIYFSYDVKMKEKGDIPEGYSVSREKKERFSLILESASTNQTSMYLCASSLVRAADEQFFGPGTRLTVL.

The chain is built from TRBV29-1 and TRBJ2-7, with D perhaps assigned TRBD1 or TRBD2 (5 bases each). The CDR3 covers 12 residues. The V end lost 7 bases, the J end lost 2 bases, and 12 bases lay between the germline ends. CDR1 and CDR2 from the germline V gene are SQVTM and ANQGSEA. This chain's CDR3 is CSARDGTYEQYF. The CDR3 DNA reads as TGCAGCGCACGGGACGGCACCTACGAGCAGTACTTC.

The V gene is TRBV24-1, the J gene TRBJ1-1, with 7 bases fitting TRBD1. The CDR3 loop spans 14 amino acids. CDR1 is KGHDR and CDR2 is SFDVKD in the germline V gene. Germline trimming cut 6 bases from V and 2 bases from J; bases unmatched to any gene: 5. The DNA of the CDR3 is TGTGCCACCAGTTCGACAGGGACAAACACTGAAGCTTTCTTT. Translating gives CATSSTGTNTEAFF.

The gene calls are TRBV29-1 and TRBJ1-1; D unclear. CDR1 and CDR2 from the germline V gene are SQVTM and ANQGSEA. The CDR3 is 13 residues long. Trimming cost V 1 base and J 1 base, with 7 bases left between them. The CDR3 protein is CSVEVQQNTEAFF. CDR3 nucleotide sequence: TGCAGCGTTGAAGTCCAGCAGAACACTGAAGCTTTCTTT.

This chain uses TRBV7-2 with TRBJ2-2, with 8 bases fitting TRBD2. The CDR3 extends over 15 amino acids. Germline CDR1 and CDR2: SGHTA and FQGNSA. J gave up 4 bases and V 10 bases, and 11 bases lay outside the gene matches. CDR3 nucleotides: TGTGCCATCTCGAGCGGGAGTCGGAGCACCGGGGAGCTGTTTTTT. As protein: CAISSGSRSTGELFF.

This clone has only a few counts. This sequence joins TRBV6-2 or TRBV6-3 and TRBJ1-1, with 7 bases identical to TRBD1. Per germline, CDR1 MNHEY and CDR2 SVGEGT. V lost 2 bases and J lost 4; bases outside the gene matches: 4. This CDR3 contains 14 residues. DNA of the CDR3: TGTGCCAGCAGTTACGCCAGGGGGATCACTGAAGCTTTCTTT. This translates into CASSYARGITEAFF.

The rearrangement uses TRBV29-1 and TRBJ1-1; 9 nucleotides agree with TRBD1. Germline CDR1 and CDR2: SQVTM and ANQGSEA. V was clipped by 6 bases and J by 4 bases; unmatched bases: 6. This CDR3 is 13 amino acids long. The CDR3 protein is CSVADRGSTEAFF. The CDR3 nucleotides read TGCAGCGTGGCAGACAGGGGGAGCACTGAAGCTTTCTTT.

This chain uses TRBV9 with TRBJ2-5; maybe TRBD1 (5 bases). The ends were cut back, 0 bases at V and 0 bases at J, with 9 bases in the middle. This CDR3 contains 15 residues. Germline CDR1 SGDLS, CDR2 YYNGEE. This CDR3 is CASSVGPGNQETQYF. DNA for the CDR3: TGTGCCAGCAGCGTAGGGCCAGGGAACCAAGAGACCCAGTACTTC.

This clone turned up a few times. The J gene is TRBJ2-5, the V gene TRBV15; 7 nucleotides line up with TRBD1. V dropped 3 bases and J dropped 1; count of bases not matched to a gene: 5. This CDR3 spans 15 amino acids. Germline values: CDR1 LNHNV, CDR2 YYDKDF (reference sequence). CDR3 coding DNA: TGTGCCACCAGCAGGGAAAACAGGGGCCAAGAGACCCAGTACTTC. Residues: CATSRENRGQETQYF. The full variable domain, rest sourced from reference TRBV15 and TRBJ2-5, is DAMVIQNPRYQVTQFGKPVTLSCSQTLNHNVMYWYQQKSSQAPKLLFHYYDKDFNNEADTPDNFQSRRPNTSFCFLDIRSPGLGDTAMYLCATSRENRGQETQYFGPGTRLLVL.

The chain recombines TRBV27 with TRBJ1-6; 8 bases align to TRBD1. The CDR3 sequence is 13 residues long. The V segment lost 7 bases and the J segment 11 bases; nucleotides outside the gene matches: 7. CDR1 MNHEY and CDR2 SMNVEV come from the germline V gene (reference sequence). This CDR3 reads CASNTGGRTPLHF. DNA for the CDR3: TGTGCCAGCAATACAGGGGGAAGGACACCCCTCCACTTT.

The chain joins TRBV29-1 to TRBJ1-2; TRBD1 is a possible D gene (6 bases). CDR3 size: 14 residues. The germline V and J ends were trimmed by 1 base and 7 bases, with 16 bases remaining between them. Germline values: CDR1 SQVTM, CDR2 ANQGSEA. Here the CDR3 reads CSVEVLDRFGGYTF. In DNA form, the CDR3 reads TGCAGCGTTGAAGTTCTGGACAGATTTGGTGGCTACACCTTC.

V usage is TRBV13 and J usage is TRBJ1-4, with D perhaps matching TRBD1 (5 bases). Trimming pared 3 bases from V and 7 bases from J, leaving 9 bases between. Germline-derived CDR1 and CDR2 are PRHDT and FYEKMQ (reference sequence). The CDR3 is made up of 13 amino acids. In DNA form, the CDR3 reads TGTGCCAGCAGCTTGGGGGGTCGTGAAAAACTGTTTTTT. Its protein is CASSLGGREKLFF.

The chain couples TRBV5-1 to TRBJ2-7, with D uncertain. V lost 0 bases and J lost 2, with 15 bases in between. The CDR3 extends over 16 amino acids. Looked up from germline, CDR1 is SGHRS and CDR2 is YFSETQ. The CDR3 reads CASSLGVPPGTYEQYF. In nucleotides, the CDR3 is TGCGCCAGCAGCTTGGGGGTGCCGCCAGGTACCTACGAGCAGTACTTC.

The chain recombines TRBV6-4 with TRBJ1-4; D perhaps matches TRBD1 (6 bases). The ends were cut back, 4 bases at V and 0 bases at J, with 15 bases in the middle. The CDR3 length is 17 residues. Germline-derived CDR1 and CDR2 are MRHNA and SNTAGT. In DNA form, the CDR3 reads TGTGCCAGCAGTGTGGAGCCAGGGGCAGCAACTAATGAAAAACTGTTTTTT. This translates into CASSVEPGAATNEKLFF.

The chain is built from TRBV9 and TRBJ2-5; D uncertain. V was cut by 0 bases and J by 2 bases, with 5 bases left in between. This CDR3 region has 13 residues. The germline CDR1 and CDR2 sequences are SGDLS and YYNGEE. CDR3 protein: CASSVEQQETQYF. In DNA form, the CDR3 reads TGTGCCAGCAGCGTAGAACAGCAAGAGACCCAGTACTTC. Full variable domain (outside the CDR3, taken from reference TRBV9 and TRBJ2-5): DSGVTQTPKHLITATGQRVTLRCSPRSGDLSVYWYQQSLDQGLQFLIQYYNGEERAKGNILERFSAQQFPDLHSELNLSSLELGDSALYFCASSVEQQETQYFGPGTRLLVL.

The chain couples TRBV12-3 or TRBV12-4 to TRBJ1-1; the D gene is possibly TRBD1 (6 bases). The CDR3 spans 12 residues. Trimming left V 6 bases short and J 4 bases short, with 9 bases between. CDR3 coding DNA: TGTGCCAGCAGAGGGGGTAGCACTGAAGCTTTCTTT. Translated, it gives CASRGGSTEAFF.

This clone showed up just a few times. The V call is TRBV6-5, the J call TRBJ1-4; D is undetermined. Trimming pared 9 bases from V and 7 bases from J, leaving 12 bases between. This CDR3 has 12 residues. CDR1 is MNHEY, CDR2 SVGAGI, per germline. CDR3 DNA: TGTGCCAGGATCACAAGGCGTGAAAAACTGTTTTTT. It codes for CARITRREKLFF.

The chain links TRBV6-5 to TRBJ1-2; 7 nucleotides line up with TRBD1. CDR1 MNHEY and CDR2 SVGAGI come from the germline V gene. The CDR3 is 13 amino acids. J lost 7 bases, V lost 6 bases, and 8 bases had no gene match. The CDR3 sequence: CASRRDRAGGYTF. In nucleotides, the CDR3 is TGTGCCAGCAGGAGAGACAGGGCGGGTGGCTACACCTTC.

The chain recombines TRBV5-5 with TRBJ2-7, with D tentatively TRBD1 (6 bases). Germline-derived CDR1 and CDR2 are SGHKS and YYEKEE (reference sequence). Trimming cost V 3 bases and J 4 bases, with 14 bases left between them. The CDR3 contains 14 residues. The CDR3 DNA is TGTGCCAGCAGCTCTCAGGGGAACTCATACGAGCAGTACTTC. This sequence encodes CASSSQGNSYEQYF.

This clone was observed a handful of times. Germline and junction disagree at one end, which may indicate a read error. V usage is TRBV7-7 and J usage is TRBJ2-2; TRBD2 matches at 9 bases. The CDR3 is 15 amino acids. CDR1 is SSHAT, CDR2 FNYEAQ, per germline (reference sequence). The CDR3 DNA sequence: TGTGCTAGCAGAGCCGGGACTAGCAAAACCGGGGAGCTGTTTTTT. It yields the protein CASRAGTSKTGELFF. The full variable domain, completed using reference TRBV7-7 and TRBJ2-2, is GAGVSQSPRYKVTKRGQDVTLRCDPISSHATLYWYQQALGQGPEFLTYFNYEAQPDKSGLPSDRFSAERPEGSISTLTIQRTEQRDSAMYRCASRAGTSKTGELFFGEGSRLTVL.

The CDR3, as DNA: TGTGCCAGCAGGGCGGGACAGAGGAACACTGAAGCTTTCTTT. Protein product: CASRAGQRNTEAFF. The chain is built from TRBV3-1 (or the pseudogene TRBV3-2) and TRBJ1-1, with 7 bases aligning to TRBD1. V lost 6 bases and J lost 1; bases outside the gene matches: 5. The CDR3 sequence is 14 residues long. Per the germline V gene, CDR1 is LGHDT and CDR2 is YNNKEL (reference sequence).

The rearrangement links TRBV7-9 to TRBJ1-4; D uncertain. The V end lost 5 bases, the J end lost 8 bases, and 9 bases lay between the germline ends. Germline V gives CDR1 SEHNR, CDR2 FQNEAQ (reference sequence). This CDR3 spans 12 amino acids. The CDR3 here is CASSLHTEKLFF. Here the CDR3 DNA reads TGTGCCAGCAGCCTCCACACAGAAAAACTGTTTTTT.

The chain joins TRBV30 to TRBJ1-4; D possibly corresponds to TRBD1 (5 bases). Per germline, CDR1 GTSNPN and CDR2 SVGIG (reference sequence). The CDR3 sequence is 13 residues long. Trimming stripped 4 bases from V and 8 bases from J, with 14 bases between. The CDR3 spells CAWKEAGKEKLFF. As DNA, the CDR3 is TGTGCCTGGAAGGAGGCAGGGAAGGAAAAACTGTTTTTT.

The chain joins TRBV7-8 to TRBJ2-7; 12 bases match TRBD1. Trimming removed 1 base from V and 2 bases from J; junction bases left unmatched: 9. The CDR3 sequence is 18 residues long. Germline CDR1 is SGHVS and CDR2 is FQNEAQ. DNA for the CDR3: TGTGCCAGCAGCTTAGTAACGGGGACAGGGGGCCCAACCTACGAGCAGTACTTC. Its translation: CASSLVTGTGGPTYEQYF.